This TCR beta chain is drawn from a study of regulatory T cells in long-lasting Graves disease. TCRdb fed the reads into MiXCR, producing one record per CDR3 protein. The sample lists more than 650 distinct CDR3 sequences; 87% were seen once. Generation of the TCR library employed RNA extracted from PBMCs. The authors diagnosed Graves' disease using American Thyroid Association guidelines. A remark on this clonotype: The antigen is unknown.

Findings and caveats of the study: Under persistent disease, TRBV28, TRBJ1-2 and TRBJ2-5 were used preferentially.

The CDR3 totals 16 residues. Deletions cut 6 bases from V and 0 bases from J, with 15 bases between. Germline V gene sequence: CDR1 LNHDA, CDR2 SQIVND (reference sequence). The specimen was peripheral blood mononuclear cells (PBMCs), collected with antithyroid drug treatment, in newly diagnosed or persistent Graves disease (not recorded which). The TCR originated in a woman aged 18-30 years with Graves disease. The V gene is TRBV19, the J gene TRBJ2-1, with D hard to call. For the CDR3, the DNA is TGTGCCAGTAGCCTCCTGGGTTCAAGCTCCTACAATGAGCAGTTCTTC. Protein product: CASSLLGSSSYNEQFF.